This T cell receptor (beta chain) was captured by sequencing in a study of CD8 T cells in ankylosing spondylitis. V lost 4 bases to trimming and J lost 7 bases, with 11 bases between them. The germline V gene encodes CDR1 WSHSY and CDR2 SAAADI. The CDR3 runs to 13 residues. Construction of TCR beta libraries was performed using quantitative 5'-RACE with molecular barcodes. TCRdb reprocessed the 5' RACE reads with MiXCR, giving one entry per CDR3 protein. Of about 140,000 distinct CDR3 sequences listed, more than 7% are singletons. General study points: Some of the motif variants had earlier been found in reactive arthritis patients' fluid and blood. Significant enrichment of disease-linked clones was reported in matched ankylosing spondylitis synovial fluid. What appeared characteristic of ankylosing spondylitis blood was a TCR beta motif of fewer than ten highly homologous variants.

This clonotype was recorded a few times. Its matching antigen is unknown. The sample taken for sequencing was synovial fluid, either unsorted or a sorted T cell fraction (not recorded which). The sequence was obtained from a male donor with ankylosing spondylitis. The chain carries TRBV10-2 and TRBJ2-4, with D perhaps matching TRBD2 (5 bases). The CDR3 region has the DNA TGCGCCAGCAGTGTAACCAGAGGGAACATTCAGTACTTC. As protein: CASSVTRGNIQYF.